Listed here are 14 T cell receptor beta chains from one sample, sequenced in a study of blood T cell repertoires in COVID-19 (TCRdb year 2020). Library generation was performed with the immunoSEQ multiplex PCR assay. TCRdb retrieved this table from immuneACCESS and kept in-frame rearrangements only. Not all clones are present; in checked studies, unresolved V genes account for under half, and no reason is known for the remainder. For this sample there are 180,000 or so clones; around 86% appear just once. The ten biggest clones cover over 7% of the sample. Sample: PBMCs or T cells enriched from blood (not recorded which). These receptors originate from a woman between 25 and 40 years old who had recovered from COVID-19.

The chain joins TRBV30 to TRBJ2-7, with 11 bases identical to TRBD1. In germline, CDR1 is GTSNPN, CDR2 SVGIG (reference sequence). With 2 bases clipped from V and 2 bases from J, the junction kept 5 bases outside the gene matches. The CDR3 has 15 residues. The CDR3 sequence: CAWSPPGQGAYEQYF. The CDR3 bases are TGTGCCTGGAGTCCACCGGGACAGGGGGCCTACGAGCAGTACTTC. The entire variable domain, with the rest obtained from reference TRBV30 and TRBJ2-7, is as follows: SQTIHQWPATLVQPVGSPLSLECTVEGTSNPNLYWYRQAAGRGLQLLFYSVGIGQISSEVPQNLSASRPQDRQFILSSKKLLLSDSGFYLCAWSPPGQGAYEQYFGPGTRLTVT.

The chain combines TRBV28 with TRBJ1-1; 8 bases align to TRBD1. Germline V lookup: CDR1 MDHEN, CDR2 SYDVKM. This CDR3 is 16 amino acids long. The V gene end was trimmed by 4 bases and the J gene end by 5 bases; junction bases not matched to a gene: 12. This chain's CDR3 is CASSSSNRGGRTEAFF. For the CDR3, the DNA is TGTGCCAGCAGTTCATCGAACAGGGGGGGGAGGACTGAAGCTTTCTTT.

J is TRBJ1-5 and V is TRBV19; 10 bases are a match to TRBD1. The CDR3 consists of 16 residues. The ends lost 3 bases at V and 2 bases at J; junction bases unmatched: 4. Per the germline V gene, CDR1 is LNHDA and CDR2 is SQIVND (reference sequence). CDR3 protein: CASSIRTGGGNQPQHF. The DNA of the CDR3 is TGTGCCAGTAGTATTAGGACAGGGGGAGGCAATCAGCCCCAGCATTTT.

This chain uses TRBV28 with TRBJ2-1; 7 bases are shared with TRBD2. V shed 8 bases and J 15 bases; nucleotides not matched to a gene: 10. CDR3 size: 11 residues. Per the germline V gene, CDR1 is MDHEN and CDR2 is SYDVKM. This CDR3 is CASQLALIWFF. DNA of the CDR3: TGTGCCAGCCAACTAGCGCTGATATGGTTCTTC.

The gene calls are TRBV6-5 and TRBJ1-5; 7 bases map to TRBD1. This CDR3 spans 15 amino acids. The germline CDR1 and CDR2 sequences are MNHEY and SVGAGI. The V gene end was trimmed by 5 bases and the J gene end by 3 bases; junction bases not matched to a gene: 7. CDR3 nucleotide sequence: TGTGCCAGCAGTCCGACAGGGTTTAACAATCAGCCCCAGCATTTT. Encoded protein: CASSPTGFNNQPQHF.

The chain carries TRBV28 and TRBJ2-6; the D gene is possibly TRBD1 (6 bases). V dropped 8 bases and J dropped 1 base, with 21 bases sitting between them. There are 18 residues in the CDR3. Germline CDR1 reads MDHEN; CDR2 reads SYDVKM. The CDR3 sequence: CASGGSAGEKSGANVLTF. The CDR3, as DNA: TGTGCCAGCGGCGGTTCGGCAGGGGAAAAATCTGGGGCCAACGTCCTGACTTTC.

This rearrangement joins TRBV6-2 or TRBV6-3 to TRBJ2-5; D is possibly TRBD1 (6 bases). The germline CDR1 and CDR2 sequences are MNHEY and SVGEGT. The V and J ends lost 6 bases and 2 bases respectively, with 10 bases between them. This CDR3 has 13 residues. The CDR3 coding sequence is TGTGCCAGCAGCCGACAGGAACAAGAGACCCAGTACTTC. This sequence encodes CASSRQEQETQYF.

This clone came up a few times. This chain joins TRBV19 and TRBJ2-3; the D gene is possibly TRBD1 (5 bases). CDR3 size: 15 residues. Trimming took 3 bases from V and 3 from J, leaving 13 bases between them. Germline V lookup: CDR1 LNHDA, CDR2 SQIVND (reference sequence). CDR3 sequence: CASSIQGERTDTQYF. CDR3 nucleotides: TGTGCCAGTAGTATCCAGGGCGAGAGGACAGATACGCAGTATTTT. The whole variable domain, remainder taken from reference TRBV19 and TRBJ2-3, is DGGITQSPKYLFRKEGQNVTLSCEQNLNHDAMYWYRQDPGQGLRLIYYSQIVNDFQKGDIAEGYSVSREKKESFPLTVTSAQKNPTAFYLCASSIQGERTDTQYFGPGTRLTVL.

This clone was picked up a small number of times. This chain joins TRBV19 and TRBJ2-1, with TRBD2 identical over 13 bases. J gave up 1 base and V 0 bases, and 3 bases lay outside the gene matches. From germline, CDR1 is LNHDA and CDR2 SQIVND (reference sequence). CDR3 size: 18 residues. For the CDR3, the DNA is TGTGCCAGTAGTATAGAGGGACTAGCGGGAACATCCTACAATGAGCAGTTCTTC. Protein sequence: CASSIEGLAGTSYNEQFF.

This clone has only one observation. The rearrangement joins TRBV19 to TRBJ2-1; D may be TRBD2 (6 bases). The CDR3 runs 16 residues. Germline lookup yields CDR1 LNHDA and CDR2 SQIVND (reference sequence). Between the trimmed V and J ends, which lost 5 bases and 0 bases, there was a span of 14 bases. CDR3 in DNA: TGTGCCAGTAGTTCGAATGCGGGGAGCTCCTACAATGAGCAGTTCTTC. This gives the protein CASSSNAGSSYNEQFF.

This chain uses TRBV10-3 with TRBJ1-1; D might be TRBD1 (5 bases). CDR1 is ENHRY and CDR2 is SYGVKD in the germline V gene. Deletions cut 3 bases from V and 0 bases from J, with 14 bases between. The CDR3 length is 16 residues. The CDR3 DNA reads TGTGCCATCAGTGAAGGGGCTCGCGTCATGAACACTGAAGCTTTCTTT. It is translated as CAISEGARVMNTEAFF.

The J gene is TRBJ2-1, the V gene TRBV11-3, with 10 positions matching TRBD1. The CDR3 is made up of 14 amino acids. CDR1 SGHNT and CDR2 YENEEA come from the germline V gene. The V segment lost 5 bases and the J segment 6 bases; nucleotides outside the gene matches: 4. Written as DNA, the CDR3 is TGTGCCAGCAGCCCTAGGACAGGGGGCAATGAGCAGTTCTTC. Its protein product is CASSPRTGGNEQFF.

The genes are TRBV6-4 and TRBJ1-5, with 9 positions matching TRBD1. This CDR3 comprises 14 residues. The ends lost 4 bases at V and 5 bases at J; junction bases unmatched: 3. The germline gives CDR1 MRHNA, CDR2 SNTAGT. The CDR3 DNA reads as TGTGCCAGCAGTGCGGGACAGGGCCATCAGCCCCAGCATTTT. Translation: CASSAGQGHQPQHF.

The V call is TRBV15, the J call TRBJ1-6; D possibly corresponds to TRBD1 (5 bases). Trimming stripped 0 bases from V and 3 bases from J, with 9 bases between. Germline V gives CDR1 LNHNV, CDR2 YYDKDF (reference sequence). The CDR3 is 16 residues long. CDR3 residues: CATSRDRGNYNSPLHF. CDR3 DNA sequence: TGTGCCACCAGCAGAGATAGGGGAAACTATAATTCACCCCTCCACTTT.